The sequence of this TCR beta chain was determined in a study of blood T cell dynamics during melanoma immunotherapy (dated by TCRdb to about 2020). Study-wide context: The patients had metastatic melanoma and were given first-line pembrolizumab or nivolumab plus ipilimumab as standard of care in the United Kingdom. To identify early correlates of response, the study profiled peripheral T cell receptor repertoires in patients with metastatic melanoma before and after one cycle of checkpoint inhibitor therapy. A training cohort was formed from consecutive patients, and a further independent group of patients from the same centre was pooled into an external validation set.

CDR1 and CDR2, per the germline V gene (reference sequence), are SEHNR and FQNEAQ. Reading from cysteine to phenylalanine, the CDR3 counts 13 amino acids. Solely the CDR3 DNA is kept, with 39 bases framed from the first base. V is clipped by 5 bases and J by 0 bases, and the sequence between their germline boundaries is 2 bases long. Of note for this clone: This clone's antigen is unknown. There are no base qualities to consult, and no much larger clone falls within one base.

For every bulk PBMC sample, a fixed 350 ng of DNA was loaded. TCR beta CDR3 sequences were amplified from genomic DNA using the immunoSEQ TCRb Assay kit according to manufacturer instructions. The KAPA Library Quantification Kit for Illumina platforms was used to quantify the pooled libraries by qPCR. Pooled libraries were sequenced on an Illumina NextSeq 500, clustered at roughly 0.6-1.2 pM. On the authors' methods: TCR data were analyzed with immunoSEQ ANALYZER and the R LymphoSeq package. A rearrangement efficiency score was calculated as productive divided by the sum of productive and non-productive CDR3 sequences. Clonality was assessed using the Gini coefficient and diversity using the Renyi index at alpha=1, with pairwise comparisons between timepoints within each patient. In LymphoSeq, clonal relatedness was computed with an edit distance of 3 and repertoire similarity was computed with the Bhattacharyya coefficient. Linear discriminant analysis on week-3 changes in clonality and diversity was built with the R MASS and caret packages to classify response. Sourced from immuneACCESS, this table was stored by TCRdb with only in-frame sequences that have V and J called. A share of the clones is absent; for the studies checked, an unresolved V gene accounts for under half, and the remainder has no known explanation. The DNA gave D and trimming, while V, J and clone size come from that table. The sample table contains some 13,000 clones; only one count was recorded for just over 85% of them. Of the sample, less than 6% falls within the top ten clones.

The time point label for this specimen denotes: week 3, after first cycle of checkpoint inhibitor. Blood samples were taken at two points: before treatment (T0) and at week 3 (W3), which came after the first cycle of checkpoint blockade. Except for a couple of patients with rapid clinical progression, response was assessed 12 weeks after the first infusion by RECIST 1.1; disease control meant complete response, partial response or stable disease. Patients were excluded for prior systemic cancer treatment, concomitant immunosuppressant therapy or synchronous other active malignancies. TCR beta was sequenced in both bulk PBMC and plasma cell-free DNA in order to track circulating cells as well as T cell turnover. Lymphoprep and SepMate tubes were used to isolate PBMC from blood, and red cell lysis was then performed. QIAamp DNA Blood Mini kits were used to extract DNA from PBMC and from sorted T cell subsets.

The full study reports these points: The relatively small sample size was acknowledged as something that could potentially limit how far the results can be generalized. Whether the T cell clones behind the repertoire changes were melanoma-specific or instead reflected general immune activation was something the study could not determine. Unlike progressors, patients who went on to achieve disease control showed a bifurcated reorganization of the PBMC repertoire at W3, with either increased clonality or increased diversity.

The material sequenced was blood, taken from a patient treated with checkpoint blockade. This sequence originates from a human donor with melanoma. Recombination linked TRBV7-9 to TRBJ2-6, with no confident D gene call. The CDR3 reads as follows: CASSASGANVLTF. Read as DNA, the sequence is TGTGCCAGCAGCGCCTCTGGGGCCAACGTCCTGACTTTC.